Listed here are 27 T cell receptor beta chains from one sample, sequenced in a study of shared clonotypes between healthy human individuals. This table comes from immunoSEQ multiplex PCR, and its TCRdb copy is limited to in-frame clones, with some not included. The sample includes some 2 million clones, roughly 95% seen only once; the top ten take more than 0.95%. CD8 cells classed as naive were CD45RO-negative and positively selected for CCR7, excluding terminally differentiated effector memory CD45RA+ cells. Sequenced: naive CD8+ T cells sorted from blood. The receptors here all came from a young man in good health.

The chain joins TRBV9 to TRBJ2-7; D is perhaps TRBD2 (5 bases). The length of the CDR3 is 11 residues. In germline, CDR1 is SGDLS, CDR2 YYNGEE. V lost 3 bases and J 6 bases, leaving 7 bases between the germline ends. CDR3 loop: CASSEGVEQYF. The CDR3 nucleotides are TGTGCCAGCAGCGAGGGAGTCGAGCAGTACTTC.

The chain joins TRBV19 to TRBJ1-1; a possible D gene is TRBD1 (5 bases). The V gene's germline CDR1 is LNHDA and CDR2 SQIVND (reference sequence). The CDR3 contains 14 residues. Trimming took 4 bases from V and 4 from J, leaving 13 bases between them. The CDR3 loop is CASSTAQGGTEAFF. The CDR3 DNA is TGTGCCAGTAGTACCGCCCAGGGAGGCACTGAAGCTTTCTTT. The variable domain in full, completed from reference TRBV19 and TRBJ1-1, reads DGGITQSPKYLFRKEGQNVTLSCEQNLNHDAMYWYRQDPGQGLRLIYYSQIVNDFQKGDIAEGYSVSREKKESFPLTVTSAQKNPTAFYLCASSTAQGGTEAFFGQGTRLTVV.

The chain uses TRBV13 and TRBJ2-2, with D uncertain. Trimming removed 4 bases at V and 4 bases at J, with 16 bases between. In germline, CDR1 is PRHDT, CDR2 FYEKMQ (reference sequence). CDR3 size: 16 residues. CDR3 loop: CASSSLGSSATGELFF. CDR3 DNA: TGTGCCAGCAGCTCCCTGGGGTCCAGCGCCACCGGGGAGCTGTTTTTT.

This chain links TRBV2 with TRBJ2-5; TRBD2 agrees at 9 bases. Germline loops: CDR1 SNHLY, CDR2 FYNNEI. The CDR3 spans 14 residues. Trimming removed 4 bases from V and 4 bases from J; junction bases left unmatched: 4. The CDR3 DNA is TGTGCCAGCAGTGTACCACTAGCGGGAGAGACCCAGTACTTC. It encodes CASSVPLAGETQYF. Looking up the rest from reference TRBV2 and TRBJ2-5 gives the full variable domain: EPEVTQTPSHQVTQMGQEVILRCVPISNHLYFYWYRQILGQKVEFLVSFYNNEISEKSEIFDDQFSVERPDGSNFTLKIRSTKLEDSAMYFCASSVPLAGETQYFGPGTRLLVL.

This clone came up once. The rearrangement joins TRBV14 to TRBJ1-1; tentative D call: TRBD1 (5 bases). The V gene's germline CDR1 is SGHDN and CDR2 FVKESK. V shed 10 bases and J shed 4 bases, with 16 bases lying between them. The CDR3 has 13 residues. The CDR3: CATRDGGSTEAFF. For the CDR3, the DNA is TGTGCCACCAGGGACGGAGGTAGCACTGAAGCTTTCTTT.

J is TRBJ2-1 and V is TRBV7-9; D is perhaps TRBD1 (5 bases). The CDR3 is 15 amino acids. V lost 3 bases to trimming and J lost 0 bases, with 9 bases between them. The germline V gene encodes CDR1 SEHNR and CDR2 FQNEAQ (reference sequence). The CDR3 loop is CASSFPDSSYNEQFF. Here the CDR3 DNA reads TGTGCCAGCAGCTTTCCCGACAGCTCCTACAATGAGCAGTTCTTC. The full variable domain, with the rest looked up from reference TRBV7-9 and TRBJ2-1, is DTGVSQNPRHKITKRGQNVTFRCDPISEHNRLYWYRQTLGQGPEFLTYFQNEAQLEKSRLLSDRFSAERPKGSFSTLEIQRTEQGDSAMYLCASSFPDSSYNEQFFGPGTRLTVL.

The rearrangement links TRBV27 to TRBJ1-1; D is uncertain. CDR1 is MNHEY and CDR2 is SMNVEV in the germline V gene (reference sequence). The V end was cut by 5 bases, the J end by 0 bases, with 10 bases between. The CDR3 covers 14 residues. The CDR3 sequence: CASSPATLNTEAFF. CDR3 nucleotide sequence: TGTGCCAGCAGTCCCGCTACCCTGAACACTGAAGCTTTCTTT.

This chain connects TRBV19 to TRBJ1-2; 7 bases fit TRBD1. The V gene's germline CDR1 is LNHDA and CDR2 SQIVND (reference sequence). V gave up 3 bases and J gave up 3 bases; unmatched junction bases: 10. CDR3 size: 16 residues. CDR3 amino acids: CASSIDRGQYYYGYTF. The CDR3 nucleotides read TGTGCCAGTAGTATCGACCGGGGACAGTATTACTATGGCTACACCTTC.

The V gene is TRBV7-9, the J gene TRBJ2-5; 8 nucleotides match TRBD2. This CDR3 is 18 amino acids long. Trimming at V came to 0 bases and at J to 2 bases, leaving 11 bases not matched to a gene. Germline V lookup: CDR1 SEHNR, CDR2 FQNEAQ (reference sequence). This CDR3 is CASSLAPSGSGGQETQYF. For the CDR3, the DNA is TGTGCCAGCAGCTTAGCGCCGAGCGGGAGTGGGGGACAAGAGACCCAGTACTTC.

The rearrangement links TRBV15 to TRBJ2-1; TRBD1 agrees at 7 bases. This CDR3 has 16 amino acids. Germline trimming cut 5 bases from V and 4 bases from J; bases unmatched to any gene: 11. The germline gives CDR1 LNHNV, CDR2 YYDKDF (reference sequence). The CDR3 spells CATSVERGQGYNEQFF. The CDR3 bases are TGTGCCACCAGCGTCGAGAGGGGGCAGGGATACAATGAGCAGTTCTTC. Complete variable domain (other parts from reference TRBV15 and TRBJ2-1): DAMVIQNPRYQVTQFGKPVTLSCSQTLNHNVMYWYQQKSSQAPKLLFHYYDKDFNNEADTPDNFQSRRPNTSFCFLDIRSPGLGDTAMYLCATSVERGQGYNEQFFGPGTRLTVL.

A single count supports this clone. This sequence joins TRBV2 and TRBJ1-5; D is unresolved. CDR1 is SNHLY and CDR2 is FYNNEI in the germline V gene. This CDR3 comprises 17 residues. V was shortened by 4 bases and J by 0 bases, with 16 bases between the two germline ends. CDR3 protein: CASSVPLSGYSNQPQHF. CDR3 sequence (DNA): TGTGCCAGCAGTGTCCCTTTGAGTGGATATAGCAATCAGCCCCAGCATTTT.

The gene calls are TRBV28 and TRBJ1-1; no clear D. Germline loops: CDR1 MDHEN, CDR2 SYDVKM. This CDR3 region has 13 residues. Between the trimmed V and J ends, which lost 6 bases and 4 bases, there was a span of 12 bases. The CDR3 DNA reads TGTGCCAGCAGGTTCGACTGGAGCACTGAAGCTTTCTTT. Translation: CASRFDWSTEAFF.

V and J are TRBV9 and TRBJ2-1; a weak D match, TRBD1 (6 bases). There are 15 residues in the CDR3. Germline V lookup: CDR1 SGDLS, CDR2 YYNGEE. V lost 3 bases, J lost 1 base, and 11 bases lay in between. The CDR3 DNA sequence: TGTGCCAGCAGCGCCGCCGGGACATCCTACAATGAGCAGTTCTTC. It specifies CASSAAGTSYNEQFF.

V usage is TRBV30 and J usage is TRBJ1-2; D remains ambiguous. The germline gives CDR1 GTSNPN, CDR2 SVGIG (reference sequence). There are 15 residues in the CDR3. V lost 0 bases to trimming and J lost 4 bases, with 15 bases between them. CDR3 DNA sequence: TGTGCCTGGAGTGTACCCACAGACTCCATCTATGGCTACACCTTC. Its translation is CAWSVPTDSIYGYTF.

Details on this clone: Other DNA sequences in this specimen translate into the identical CDR3. This rearrangement joins TRBV7-2 to TRBJ2-7; tentatively, D is TRBD2 (6 bases). The germline V and J ends were trimmed by 3 bases and 2 bases, with 11 bases remaining between them. The CDR3 covers 14 residues. Germline V CDR1 and CDR2: SGHTA, FQGNSA. The CDR3 DNA reads as TGTGCCAGCAGCTTCTACGGGGGAGCCTACGAGCAGTACTTC. The encoded protein is CASSFYGGAYEQYF.

V gene TRBV5-1 combines with J gene TRBJ2-2; 8 bases are a match to TRBD1. Trimming removed 2 bases from V and 0 bases from J; junction bases left unmatched: 3. The CDR3 has 16 residues. From germline, CDR1 is SGHRS and CDR2 YFSETQ. The CDR3 DNA reads TGCGCCAGCAGCTTCTGGACAGGGACGAACACCGGGGAGCTGTTTTTT. Its protein is CASSFWTGTNTGELFF. Full variable domain (rest looked up from reference TRBV5-1 and TRBJ2-2): KAGVTQTPRYLIKTRGQQVTLSCSPISGHRSVSWYQQTPGQGLQFLFEYFSETQRNKGNFPGRFSGRQFSNSRSEMNVSTLELGDSALYLCASSFWTGTNTGELFFGEGSRLTVL.

Points on this clone: Other DNA sequences in the same sample also yield this CDR3. The chain employs TRBV6-5 and TRBJ2-5, with D maybe TRBD1 (6 bases). V lost 6 bases to trimming and J lost 2 bases, with 10 bases between them. Germline loops: CDR1 MNHEY, CDR2 SVGAGI. The CDR3 has 13 residues. CDR3 residues: CASSRTGQETQYF. CDR3 bases: TGTGCCAGCAGCCGTACAGGGCAAGAGACCCAGTACTTC.

The J gene is TRBJ2-7, the V gene TRBV7-6; D is ambiguous. The CDR3 loop spans 15 amino acids. V gave up 5 bases and J gave up 3 bases, with 17 bases separating them. Germline V gives CDR1 SGHVS, CDR2 FNYEAQ. The chain's CDR3 is CASSREVARNYEQYF. Written as DNA, the CDR3 is TGTGCCAGCAGCCGCGAAGTGGCCCGAAACTACGAGCAGTACTTC. The full variable domain, its missing parts supplied by reference TRBV7-6 and TRBJ2-7, is GAGVSQSPRYKVTKRGQDVALRCDPISGHVSLYWYRQALGQGPEFLTYFNYEAQQDKSGLPNDRFSAERPEGSISTLTIQRTEQRDSAMYRCASSREVARNYEQYFGPGTRLTVT.

Points on this clone: Other DNA sequences in the sample encode the same CDR3. The V call is TRBV5-6, the J call TRBJ2-7; tentatively, D is TRBD1 or TRBD2 (5 bases each). Trimming took off 0 bases at V and 2 bases at J, with 9 bases between the two ends. Germline lookup yields CDR1 SGHDT and CDR2 YYEEEE. This CDR3 is 14 amino acids long. Here the CDR3 reads CASSLAGTAYEQYF. As DNA, the CDR3 is TGTGCCAGCAGCTTGGCCGGGACCGCCTACGAGCAGTACTTC.

The chain carries TRBV7-6 and TRBJ2-6; 7 nucleotides line up with TRBD1. Germline V gene sequence: CDR1 SGHVS, CDR2 FNYEAQ. The CDR3 spans 16 residues. J gave up 2 bases and V 3 bases, and 4 bases lay outside the gene matches. CDR3 sequence (DNA): TGTGCCAGCAGCTTGGGAACAGGGGCTGGGGCCAACGTCCTGACTTTC. Its translation: CASSLGTGAGANVLTF.

This chain connects TRBV7-8 to TRBJ2-5; D possibly corresponds to TRBD1 (6 bases). Between the trimmed V and J ends, which lost 0 bases and 1 base, there was a span of 18 bases. Germline loops: CDR1 SGHVS, CDR2 FQNEAQ. CDR3 size: 18 residues. The CDR3 sequence is CASSLALIGGSFQETQYF. The CDR3 DNA is TGTGCCAGCAGCTTAGCGCTCATAGGGGGTTCATTCCAAGAGACCCAGTACTTC.

The genes are TRBV7-9 and TRBJ1-3; 11 nucleotides align to TRBD1. The V gene's germline CDR1 is SEHNR and CDR2 FQNEAQ (reference sequence). CDR3 length: 17 residues. Trimming took 2 bases from V and 3 from J; bases not matched to a gene: 6. The CDR3 loop reads CASSLYEGQGDGNTIYF. As DNA, the CDR3 is TGTGCCAGCAGCTTATACGAGGGACAGGGGGATGGAAACACCATATATTTT.

Remarks on this clone: Different DNA sequences within this sample yield the same CDR3. The chain is built from TRBV5-1 and TRBJ2-7, with D perhaps matching TRBD1 (6 bases). The CDR3 length is 14 residues. Germline V gives CDR1 SGHRS, CDR2 YFSETQ. Trimming removed 0 bases from V and 3 bases from J, with 10 bases in between. This chain's CDR3 is CASSLAGQNYEQYF. CDR3 nucleotides: TGCGCCAGCAGCTTGGCGGGACAAAACTACGAGCAGTACTTC.

This chain links TRBV11-3 with TRBJ1-1, with D perhaps matching TRBD1 (6 bases). This CDR3 region has 16 residues. Looked up from germline, CDR1 is SGHNT and CDR2 is YENEEA. Trimming took 4 bases from V and 4 from J, leaving 19 bases between them. DNA of the CDR3: TGTGCCAGCAGCTCCCAGTCAGGGGTTAAAGGCACTGAAGCTTTCTTT. Protein product: CASSSQSGVKGTEAFF.

This chain joins TRBV7-6 and TRBJ2-7, with 10 bases fitting TRBD1. V shed 2 bases and J 6 bases; nucleotides not matched to a gene: 10. CDR1 is SGHVS, CDR2 FNYEAQ, per germline. This CDR3 has 16 amino acids. This chain's CDR3 is CASSLSDRGTSREQYF. The CDR3 DNA reads as TGTGCCAGCAGCTTATCGGACAGGGGGACTTCCCGCGAGCAGTACTTC.

The chain employs TRBV5-8 and TRBJ1-5; 7 bases line up with TRBD1. Germline-derived CDR1 and CDR2 are SGHTS and YDEGEE. V shed 1 base, J shed 3 bases, and the junction held 7 bases outside the gene matches. CDR3 length equals 16 residues. In nucleotides, the CDR3 is TGTGCCAGCAGCTTGAGGCAGGGGGTTATCAATCAGCCCCAGCATTTT. This encodes CASSLRQGVINQPQHF.

This clone occurred once. The chain uses TRBV5-8 and TRBJ2-7; no reliable D call. The CDR3 is 11 amino acids. Germline CDR1 and CDR2: SGHTS and YDEGEE. The V end was cut by 4 bases, the J end by 2 bases, with 4 bases between. The CDR3 nucleotides are TGTGCCAGCAGCAAGACCTACGAGCAGTACTTC. Its translation: CASSKTYEQYF.